This T cell receptor beta chain is from a study of Ad26.COV2.S vaccination and SARS-CoV-2 variants. Looking at the study overall: Intramuscular Ad26.COV2.S doses were given once or twice, 56 days apart. Notes on the study in general: Measurements of TCR breadth and depth may have given underestimates of the total T cell responses.

Treatment here: over 15 received Ad26.COV2.S at low or high dose, single or two shots; a few received placebo; per-sample allocation not given. Collection of samples fell on day 63 after the first vaccine or placebo injection. Donor was an adult aged 18-55 years in Boston. Sequencing used immunoSEQ multiplex PCR; TCRdb keeps in-frame clones, though not all of them. The sample carries roughly 350,000 clones, about 88% recorded once. On this clone itself: Its target is not known.

This CDR3 has 12 amino acids. Trimming took off 1 base at V and 4 bases at J, with 1 base between the two ends. Per the germline V gene, CDR1 is KGHDR and CDR2 is SFDVKD. The specimen was peripheral blood, collected in a trial of Ad26.COV2.S vaccine versus placebo. The genes are TRBV24-1 and TRBJ2-1, with D hard to call. This clonotype was obtained from a person aged 18-65 years who received the Ad26.COV2.S COVID-19 vaccine or a placebo. The CDR3 DNA reads TGTGCCACCAGTGATTTTTACAATGAGCAGTTCTTC. Protein: CATSDFYNEQFF.